This T cell receptor beta chain stems from a study of blood T cell repertoires in COVID-19. Trimming pared 0 bases from V and 4 bases from J, leaving 11 bases between. The CDR3 sequence is 16 residues long. CDR1 KGHDR and CDR2 SFDVKD come from the germline V gene. Followed over time, Seattle patients had been enrolled while infection was active. Profiled with immunoSEQ multiplex PCR; TCRdb holds only in-frame clones, not every one. The sample holds some 500,000 clones, 85% to 90% seen once. Sample: peripheral blood. The chain employs TRBV24-1 and TRBJ2-2, with a weak D call TRBD2 (7 bases). The TCR originated in a woman between 45 and 65 years old with COVID-19, enrolled during active disease. Written as DNA, the CDR3 is TGTGCCACCAGTGATTTGGGGGGGGCAGGCACCGGGGAGCTGTTTTTT. Translating it yields CATSDLGGAGTGELFF.